This TCR beta chain derives from a study of T cell repertoires in cytomegalovirus infection. Study-wide background: Signatures in public TCR beta sequences pointed to both CMV infection and matching HLA type. Whole-study results and caveats: Dominating the ex vivo response were TCR beta clonotypes that were CMV-specific and HLA-C-restricted. Public TCR beta family frequency separated CMV-and-HLA carriers, including in an independent cohort.

TCRdb re-called the reads with MiXCR, one entry per CDR3 protein. The table records 150,000 to 200,000 distinct CDR3 sequences, roughly 9% of them present only once. This clonotype was found a few times. Its antigen is unidentified. V was shortened by 4 bases and J by 0 bases, with 6 bases between the two germline ends. CDR1 and CDR2 from the germline V gene are SGHNT and YENEEA. The CDR3 has 14 residues. The origin of this receptor is a human donor in good health (CMV status not recorded). Some clones in this sample may be carry-over from other donors' samples. The chain joins TRBV11-3 to TRBJ2-2; D remains unclear. The sample comprised PBMCs. In DNA form, the CDR3 reads TGTGCCAGCAGCTCCACAGCGAACACCGGGGAGCTGTTTTTT. Translation: CASSSTANTGELFF.